This T cell receptor beta chain stems from a study of tumor and adjacent non-tumor tissue in lung cancer. On the study more broadly: Patients comprised about a dozen adenocarcinoma, a couple of squamous cell carcinoma and 1 small cell lung cancer. Samples averaged roughly 4.2 million productive TCRbeta reads each.

RNA was extracted from bulk tissue without any cell sorting. Distant lung tissue was collected more than 3 cm away from the tumor edge. The library came from three nested PCR rounds adapted from ARM-PCR protocols. TCRdb passed the multiplex PCR reads through MiXCR, listing each CDR3 protein once. The sample contains about 86,000 distinct CDR3 sequences, more than 75% of which appear only once. Notes on this clonotype: Its specificity is not known.

The trim removed 7 bases at V and 0 bases at J, leaving 9 bases unmatched. Germline-derived CDR1 and CDR2 are LNHDA and SQIVND (reference sequence). This CDR3 is 15 amino acids long. Whole-study results and caveats: Tumor tissue had significantly higher TCR diversity than normal lung. Tumor repertoires had a smaller top 100 clone share than normal lung.

The TCR was taken from a woman aged 50 to 60 with non-small cell lung cancer. This chain joins TRBV19 and TRBJ2-7; 7 nucleotides line up with TRBD2. Sequencing input: distant non-tumor lung tissue. Here the CDR3 reads CASNTTSSSSYEQYF. CDR3 bases: TGTGCCAGTAATACGACTAGCTCAAGCTCCTACGAGCAGTACTTC.